This T cell receptor (beta chain) was recovered during a study of vaccination effects on CD4 cells after COVID-19. This clone has just one count. Its antigen is not known. Sequencing used immunoSEQ multiplex PCR; TCRdb keeps in-frame clones, though not all of them. The sample comprises 37,000 or so clones, 65% to 70% of which are singletons, and 4% to 5% rests with the top ten. Upon completion of 10 to 11 days in culture, CD4+ T cells were isolated. Germline CDR1 and CDR2: LGHDT and YNNKEL (reference sequence). V was pared by 1 base and J by 4 bases, with 7 bases between. The CDR3 is 13 residues long. The receptor was isolated from a human donor who received a COVID-19 vaccine. The sequencing here drew on CD4+ T cells from PBMCs cultured without peptide, taken before COVID-19 vaccination. This rearrangement joins TRBV3-1 (or the pseudogene TRBV3-2) to TRBJ1-2; D unresolved. The CDR3 here is CASSQGLTYGYTF. The CDR3 DNA follows: TGTGCCAGCAGCCAAGGACTGACCTATGGCTACACCTTC.